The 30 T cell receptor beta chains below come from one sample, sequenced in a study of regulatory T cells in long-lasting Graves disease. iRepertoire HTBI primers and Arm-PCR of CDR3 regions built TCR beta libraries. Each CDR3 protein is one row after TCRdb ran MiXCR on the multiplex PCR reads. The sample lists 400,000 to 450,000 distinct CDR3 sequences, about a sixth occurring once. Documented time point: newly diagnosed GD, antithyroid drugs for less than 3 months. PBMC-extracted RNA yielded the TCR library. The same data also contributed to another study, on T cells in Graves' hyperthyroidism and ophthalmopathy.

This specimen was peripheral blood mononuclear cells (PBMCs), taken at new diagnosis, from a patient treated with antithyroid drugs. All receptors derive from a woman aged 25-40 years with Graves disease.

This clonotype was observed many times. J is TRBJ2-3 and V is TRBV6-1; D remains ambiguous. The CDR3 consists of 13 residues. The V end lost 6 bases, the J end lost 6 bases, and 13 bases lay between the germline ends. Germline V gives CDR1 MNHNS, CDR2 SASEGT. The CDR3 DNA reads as TGTGCCAGCAGAGGGTTGAGTATTGATACGCAGTATTTT. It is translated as CASRGLSIDTQYF.

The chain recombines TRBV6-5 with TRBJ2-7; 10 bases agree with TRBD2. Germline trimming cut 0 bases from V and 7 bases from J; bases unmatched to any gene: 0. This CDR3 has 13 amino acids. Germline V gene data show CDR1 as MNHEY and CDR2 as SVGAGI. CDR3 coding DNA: TGTGCCAGCAGTTACTCGGGACTAGCGGAGCAGTACTTC. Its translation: CASSYSGLAEQYF.

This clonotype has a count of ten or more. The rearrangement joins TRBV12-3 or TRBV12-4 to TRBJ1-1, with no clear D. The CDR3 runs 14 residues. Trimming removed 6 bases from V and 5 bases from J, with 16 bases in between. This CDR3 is CASSNPGIETEAFF. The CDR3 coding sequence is TGTGCCAGCAGCAACCCCGGGATCGAGACTGAAGCTTTCTTT.

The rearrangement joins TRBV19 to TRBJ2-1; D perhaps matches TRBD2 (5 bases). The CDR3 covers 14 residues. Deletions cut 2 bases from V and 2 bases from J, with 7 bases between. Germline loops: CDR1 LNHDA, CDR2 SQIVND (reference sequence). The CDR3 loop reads CASSIIGTYNEQFF. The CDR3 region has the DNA TGTGCCAGTAGTATAATCGGGACCTACAATGAGCAGTTCTTC.

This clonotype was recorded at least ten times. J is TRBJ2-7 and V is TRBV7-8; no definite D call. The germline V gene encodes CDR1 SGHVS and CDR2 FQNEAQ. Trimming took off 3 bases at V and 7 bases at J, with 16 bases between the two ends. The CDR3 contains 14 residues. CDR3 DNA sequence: TGTGCCAGCAGCTTGTCGCGGACCCGGGTAGAGCAGTACTTC. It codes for CASSLSRTRVEQYF.

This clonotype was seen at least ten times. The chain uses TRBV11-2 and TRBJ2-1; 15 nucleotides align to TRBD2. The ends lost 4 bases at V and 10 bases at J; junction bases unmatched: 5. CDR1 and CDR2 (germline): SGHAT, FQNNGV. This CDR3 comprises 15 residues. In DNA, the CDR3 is TGTGCCAGCAGCTGGACTAGCGGGAGGGCAGGAGAGCAGTTCTTC. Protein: CASSWTSGRAGEQFF.

CDR3 sequence reads: CASSLPPREGEQYF. DNA for the CDR3: TGTGCCAGCAGTTTACCCCCGCGGGAGGGCGAGCAGTACTTC. The genes are TRBV28 and TRBJ2-7, with 9 bases lining up with TRBD2. J lost 6 bases, V lost 2 bases, and 5 bases had no gene match. This CDR3 contains 14 residues. Germline V gene data show CDR1 as MDHEN and CDR2 as SYDVKM.

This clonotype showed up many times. The DNA of the CDR3 is TGTGCCAGCTCCCTAGGGGCTGCCTTACGTGGCTCCTACGAGCAGTACTTC. Protein sequence: CASSLGAALRGSYEQYF. The chain combines TRBV28 with TRBJ2-7; tentative D call: TRBD1 (5 bases). This CDR3 spans 17 amino acids. V was shortened by 8 bases and J by 0 bases, with 23 bases between the two germline ends. Germline lookup yields CDR1 MDHEN and CDR2 SYDVKM.

The CDR3 nucleotides are TGTGCCAGTAGTCGATCCCGGGGTCGTTGGGAGCAGTTCTTC. Its protein is CASSRSRGRWEQFF. V and J are TRBV19 and TRBJ2-1, with D maybe TRBD2 (5 bases). The germline V and J ends were trimmed by 5 bases and 10 bases, with 18 bases remaining between them. This CDR3 is 14 amino acids long. Germline V gene data show CDR1 as LNHDA and CDR2 as SQIVND (reference sequence).

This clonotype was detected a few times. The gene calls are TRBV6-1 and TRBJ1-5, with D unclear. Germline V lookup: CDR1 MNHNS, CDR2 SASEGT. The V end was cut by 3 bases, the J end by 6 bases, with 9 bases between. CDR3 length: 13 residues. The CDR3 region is CASSELVRQPQHF. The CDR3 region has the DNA TGTGCCAGCAGTGAGTTGGTACGTCAGCCCCAGCATTTT.

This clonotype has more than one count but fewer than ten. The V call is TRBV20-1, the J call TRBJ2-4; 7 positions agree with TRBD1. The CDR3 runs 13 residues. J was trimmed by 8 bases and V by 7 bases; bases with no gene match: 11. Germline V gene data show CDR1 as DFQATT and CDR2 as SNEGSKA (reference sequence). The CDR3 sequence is CSVTPGQQDIQYF. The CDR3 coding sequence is TGCAGTGTAACCCCGGGACAGCAGGACATTCAGTACTTC.

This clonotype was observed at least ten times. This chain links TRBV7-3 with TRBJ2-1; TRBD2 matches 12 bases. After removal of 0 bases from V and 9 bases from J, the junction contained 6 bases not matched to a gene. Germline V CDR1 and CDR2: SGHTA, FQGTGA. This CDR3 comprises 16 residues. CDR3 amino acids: CASSLTGTSGSTEQFF. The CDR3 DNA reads TGTGCCAGCAGCTTAACGGGGACTAGCGGGTCTACTGAGCAGTTCTTC.

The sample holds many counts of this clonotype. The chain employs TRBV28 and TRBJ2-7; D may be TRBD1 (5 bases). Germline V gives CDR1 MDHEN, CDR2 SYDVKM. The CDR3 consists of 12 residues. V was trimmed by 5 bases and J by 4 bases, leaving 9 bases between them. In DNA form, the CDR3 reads TGTGCCAGCAGTGCTGACAGATACGAGCAGTACTTC. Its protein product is CASSADRYEQYF.

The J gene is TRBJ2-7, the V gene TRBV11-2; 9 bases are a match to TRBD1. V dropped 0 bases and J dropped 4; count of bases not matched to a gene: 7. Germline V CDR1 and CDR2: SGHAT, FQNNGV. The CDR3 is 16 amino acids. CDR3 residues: CASSLDPGTGIYEQYF. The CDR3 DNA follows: TGTGCCAGCAGCTTAGACCCCGGGACAGGGATATACGAGCAGTACTTC.

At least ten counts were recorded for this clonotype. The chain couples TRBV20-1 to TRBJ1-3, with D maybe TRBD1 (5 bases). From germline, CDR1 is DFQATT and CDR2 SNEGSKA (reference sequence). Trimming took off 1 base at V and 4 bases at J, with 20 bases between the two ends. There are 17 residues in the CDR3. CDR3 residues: CSARGWGLNQVGNTIYF. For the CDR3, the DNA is TGCAGTGCTAGAGGATGGGGACTGAATCAAGTCGGAAACACCATATATTTT.

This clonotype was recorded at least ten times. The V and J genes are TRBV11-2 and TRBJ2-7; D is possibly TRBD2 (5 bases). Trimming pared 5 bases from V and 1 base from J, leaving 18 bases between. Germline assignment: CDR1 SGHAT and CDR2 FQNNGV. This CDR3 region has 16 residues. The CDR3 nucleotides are TGTGCCAGCAGCCTAGCCTCTGGACCGATGTCCTACGAGCAGTACTTC. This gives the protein CASSLASGPMSYEQYF. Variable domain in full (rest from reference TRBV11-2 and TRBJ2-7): EAGVAQSPRYKIIEKRQSVAFWCNPISGHATLYWYQQILGQGPKLLIQFQNNGVVDDSQLPKDRFSAERLKGVDSTLKIQPAKLEDSAVYLCASSLASGPMSYEQYFGPGTRLTVT.

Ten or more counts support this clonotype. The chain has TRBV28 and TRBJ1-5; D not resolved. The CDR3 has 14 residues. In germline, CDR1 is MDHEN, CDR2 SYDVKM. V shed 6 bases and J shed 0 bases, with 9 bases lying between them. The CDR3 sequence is CASRSTDSNQPQHF. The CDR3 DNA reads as TGTGCCAGCAGGTCGACGGATAGCAATCAGCCCCAGCATTTT.

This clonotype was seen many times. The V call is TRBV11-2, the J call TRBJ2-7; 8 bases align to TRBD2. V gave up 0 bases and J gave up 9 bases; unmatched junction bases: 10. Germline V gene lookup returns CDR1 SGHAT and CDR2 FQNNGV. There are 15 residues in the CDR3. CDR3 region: CASSLDSGTRNAQYF. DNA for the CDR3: TGTGCCAGCAGCTTAGATTCCGGGACTAGAAATGCGCAGTACTTC. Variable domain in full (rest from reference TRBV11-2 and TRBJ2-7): EAGVAQSPRYKIIEKRQSVAFWCNPISGHATLYWYQQILGQGPKLLIQFQNNGVVDDSQLPKDRFSAERLKGVDSTLKIQPAKLEDSAVYLCASSLDSGTRNAQYFGPGTRLTVT.

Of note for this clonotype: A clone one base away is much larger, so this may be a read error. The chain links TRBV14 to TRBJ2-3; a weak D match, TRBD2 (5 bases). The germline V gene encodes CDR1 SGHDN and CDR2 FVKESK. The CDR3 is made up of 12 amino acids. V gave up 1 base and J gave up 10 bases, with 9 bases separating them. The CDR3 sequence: CASSQVRDAQYF. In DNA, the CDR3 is TGTGCCAGCAGCCAAGTACGGGATGCGCAGTATTTT.

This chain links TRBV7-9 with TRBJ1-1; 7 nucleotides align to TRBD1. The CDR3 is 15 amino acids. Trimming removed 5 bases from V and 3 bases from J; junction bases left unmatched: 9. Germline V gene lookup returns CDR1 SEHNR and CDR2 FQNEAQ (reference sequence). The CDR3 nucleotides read TGTGCCAGCAGCCGCGCTAACAGGGGTGACACTGAAGCTTTCTTT. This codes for CASSRANRGDTEAFF.

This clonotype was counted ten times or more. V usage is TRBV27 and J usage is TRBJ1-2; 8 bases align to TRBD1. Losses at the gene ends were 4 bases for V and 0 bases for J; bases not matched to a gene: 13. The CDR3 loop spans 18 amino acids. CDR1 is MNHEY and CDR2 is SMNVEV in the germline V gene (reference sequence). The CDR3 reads CASSSPSSGGQTNYGYTF. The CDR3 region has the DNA TGTGCCAGCAGTTCGCCCAGCTCAGGGGGCCAAACTAACTATGGCTACACCTTC.

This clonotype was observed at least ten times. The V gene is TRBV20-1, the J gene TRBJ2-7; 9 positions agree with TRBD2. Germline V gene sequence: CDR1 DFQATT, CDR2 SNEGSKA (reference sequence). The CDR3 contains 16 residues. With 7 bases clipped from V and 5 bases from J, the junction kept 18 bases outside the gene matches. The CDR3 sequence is CSVREGSGSPGNEQYF. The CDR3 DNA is TGCAGTGTCAGAGAGGGTAGCGGGAGCCCAGGAAACGAGCAGTACTTC.

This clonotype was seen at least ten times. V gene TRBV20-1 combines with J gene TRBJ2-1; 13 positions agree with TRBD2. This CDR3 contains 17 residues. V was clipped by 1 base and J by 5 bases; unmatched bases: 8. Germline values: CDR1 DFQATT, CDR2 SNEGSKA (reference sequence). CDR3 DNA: TGCAGTGCTAGAGCCACCCCGGGACTAGCGGGACACAATGAGCAGTTCTTC. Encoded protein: CSARATPGLAGHNEQFF.

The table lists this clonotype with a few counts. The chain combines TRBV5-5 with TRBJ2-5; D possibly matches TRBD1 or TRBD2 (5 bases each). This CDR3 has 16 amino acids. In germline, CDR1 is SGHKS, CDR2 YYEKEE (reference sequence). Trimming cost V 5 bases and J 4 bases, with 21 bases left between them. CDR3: CASRADPDRIGETQYF. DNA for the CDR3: TGTGCCAGCAGAGCGGATCCCGACAGAATTGGAGAGACCCAGTACTTC.

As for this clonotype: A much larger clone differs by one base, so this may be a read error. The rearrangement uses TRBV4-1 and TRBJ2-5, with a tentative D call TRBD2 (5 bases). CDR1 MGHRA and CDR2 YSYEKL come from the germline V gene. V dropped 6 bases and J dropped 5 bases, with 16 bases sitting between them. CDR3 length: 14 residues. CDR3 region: CASSLPGREETQYF. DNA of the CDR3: TGCGCCAGCAGTCTGCCTGGGAGAGAGGAGACCCAGTACTTC.

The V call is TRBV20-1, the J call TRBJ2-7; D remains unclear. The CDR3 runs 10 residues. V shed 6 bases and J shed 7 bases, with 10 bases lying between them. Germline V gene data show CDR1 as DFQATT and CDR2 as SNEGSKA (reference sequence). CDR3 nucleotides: TGCAGTGCCCGGACCCGAGAGCAGTACTTC. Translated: CSARTREQYF.

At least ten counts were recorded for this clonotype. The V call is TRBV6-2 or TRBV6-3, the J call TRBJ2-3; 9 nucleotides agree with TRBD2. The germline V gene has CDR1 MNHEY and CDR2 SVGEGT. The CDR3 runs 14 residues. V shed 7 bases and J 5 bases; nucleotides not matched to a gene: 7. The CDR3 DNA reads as TGTGCCAGCAACCTAGCGGGAAGGCGAGATACGCAGTATTTT. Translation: CASNLAGRRDTQYF.

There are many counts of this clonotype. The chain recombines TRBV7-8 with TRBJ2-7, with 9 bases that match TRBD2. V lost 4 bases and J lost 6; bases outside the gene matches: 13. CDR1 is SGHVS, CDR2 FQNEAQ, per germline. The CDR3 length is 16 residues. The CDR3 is CASSSSLAGSSGEQYF. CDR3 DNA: TGTGCCAGCAGCTCCTCCCTAGCGGGATCTTCCGGCGAGCAGTACTTC.

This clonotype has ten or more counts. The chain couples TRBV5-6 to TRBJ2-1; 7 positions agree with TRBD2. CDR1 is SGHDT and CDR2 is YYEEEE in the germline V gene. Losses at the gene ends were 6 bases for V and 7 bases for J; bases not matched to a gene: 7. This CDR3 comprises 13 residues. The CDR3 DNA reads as TGTGCCAGCATCTTCGCCGGGGGGAATGAGCAGTTCTTC. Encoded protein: CASIFAGGNEQFF.

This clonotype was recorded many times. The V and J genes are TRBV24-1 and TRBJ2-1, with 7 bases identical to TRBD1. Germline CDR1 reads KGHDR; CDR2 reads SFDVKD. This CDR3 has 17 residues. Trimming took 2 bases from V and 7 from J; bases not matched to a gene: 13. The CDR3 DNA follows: TGTGCCACCAGTGATTCCTGGGCAGGGGGAGTCCAGAATGAGCAGTTCTTC. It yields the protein CATSDSWAGGVQNEQFF.